This T cell receptor (beta chain) was documented in a study of identical twins. Study-wide findings and caveats: Cross-sectional statistics, not tracking of the same donors, supported the conclusions. Part of the zero-insertion signal could reflect confounding by invariant MAIT and iNKT cells. Memory repertoires lacked the insertion deficit that abundant cord blood beta clonotypes showed.

With 1 base removed from V and 3 bases from J, the gap between germline ends came to 14 bases. Germline V gene lookup returns CDR1 SGDLS and CDR2 YYNGEE. This CDR3 spans 16 amino acids. This clonotype was seen only a few times. Its antigen remains unknown. TCRdb re-called the 5' RACE reads with MiXCR, one entry per CDR3 protein. The sample consists of hundreds of thousands of distinct CDR3 sequences, about 7.6% of them appearing once. This sample also appeared in a second study, on yellow fever vaccine responses in identical twins.

This TCR was sampled from a woman younger than 35 in good health. Sequencing input: PBMCs. J is TRBJ2-1 and V is TRBV9; unclear D gene. The CDR3 nucleotides read TGTGCCAGCAGCGTACTGGTTAGGGTTGACTACAATGAGCAGTTCTTC. It yields the protein CASSVLVRVDYNEQFF.